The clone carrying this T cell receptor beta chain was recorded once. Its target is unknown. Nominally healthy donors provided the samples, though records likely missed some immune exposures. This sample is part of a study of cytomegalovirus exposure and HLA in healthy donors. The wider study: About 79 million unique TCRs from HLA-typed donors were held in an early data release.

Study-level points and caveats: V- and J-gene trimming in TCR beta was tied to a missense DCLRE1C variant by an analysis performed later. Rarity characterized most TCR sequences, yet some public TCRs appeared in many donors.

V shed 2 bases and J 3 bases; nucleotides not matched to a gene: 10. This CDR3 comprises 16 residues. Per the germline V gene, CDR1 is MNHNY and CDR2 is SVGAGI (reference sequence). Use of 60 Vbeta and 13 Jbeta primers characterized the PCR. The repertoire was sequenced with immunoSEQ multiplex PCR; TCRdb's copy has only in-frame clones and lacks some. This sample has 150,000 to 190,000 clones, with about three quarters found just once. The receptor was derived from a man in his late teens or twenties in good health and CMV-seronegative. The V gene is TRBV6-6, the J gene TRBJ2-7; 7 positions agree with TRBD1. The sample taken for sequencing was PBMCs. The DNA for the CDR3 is TGTGCCAGCAGTTACCGGGACAGATCGAGAGTCTACGAGCAGTACTTC. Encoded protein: CASSYRDRSRVYEQYF.